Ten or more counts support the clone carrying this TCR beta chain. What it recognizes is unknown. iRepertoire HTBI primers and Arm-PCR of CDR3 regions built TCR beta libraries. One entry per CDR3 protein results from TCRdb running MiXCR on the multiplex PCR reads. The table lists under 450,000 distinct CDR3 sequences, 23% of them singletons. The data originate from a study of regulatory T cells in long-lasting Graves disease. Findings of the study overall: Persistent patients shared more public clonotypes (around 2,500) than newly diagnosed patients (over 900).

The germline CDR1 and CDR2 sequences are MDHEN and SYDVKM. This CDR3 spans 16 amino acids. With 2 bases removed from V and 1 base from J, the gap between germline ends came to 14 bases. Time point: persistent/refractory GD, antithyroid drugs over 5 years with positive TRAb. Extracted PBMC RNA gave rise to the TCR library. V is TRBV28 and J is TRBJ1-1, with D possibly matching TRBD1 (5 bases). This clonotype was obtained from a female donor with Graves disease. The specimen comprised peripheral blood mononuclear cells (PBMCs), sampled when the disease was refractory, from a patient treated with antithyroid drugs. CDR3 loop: CASSLLGGRGNTEAFF. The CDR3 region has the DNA TGTGCCAGCAGTTTACTCGGCGGGAGGGGGAACACTGAAGCTTTCTTT.